This T cell receptor beta chain was sequenced for a study of tumor-infiltrating lymphocytes in oesophageal squamous cell carcinoma. TCRdb used MiXCR to reprocess the PCR reads, holding one entry per CDR3 protein. The sample consists of around 13,000 distinct CDR3 sequences, around 60% of them appearing once. Trimming at V came to 5 bases and at J to 5 bases, leaving 10 bases not matched to a gene. The CDR3 loop spans 15 amino acids. Germline assignment: CDR1 SGHTA and CDR2 FQGNSA. There are a few counts of this clonotype. The clonotype originates from a female donor with esophageal squamous cell carcinoma. Sequenced input: esophageal tumor tissue. This sequence joins TRBV7-2 and TRBJ2-3, with 7 bases identical to TRBD1. CDR3 nucleotide sequence: TGTGCCAGCAGCAAAAACAGGGGCCGTGGAGATACGCAGTATTTT. This sequence encodes CASSKNRGRGDTQYF.